The T cell receptor (beta chain) described here comes from a study of blood T cells in healthy people across ages. Broader study findings: Estimates of diversity drawn from one million T cells were considered underestimates.

The germline gives CDR1 SQVTM, CDR2 ANQGSEA. This CDR3 has 14 amino acids. Trimming stripped 7 bases from V and 6 bases from J, with 19 bases between. Then a second PCR, running roughly 7 to 11 cycles, was carried out with a sample-barcoded 5' primer and a J-beta primer mix. The authors tagged each cDNA molecule using a template-switch adaptor with 12 random nucleotides. TCRdb itself ran the 5' RACE reads through MiXCR, one entry per CDR3 protein. This table has about 1.1 million distinct CDR3 sequences, roughly two fifths appearing once. The people who gave samples were healthy Caucasians from Russia, aged roughly 6 to 100. Samples each yielded at least 6 micrograms of total RNA. The table lists this clonotype with a few counts. Its antigen is unknown.

The TCR originated in a young man in good health. The sequenced sample consisted of blood. The V call is TRBV29-1, the J call TRBJ2-1; D gene uncertain. The CDR3 region is CSALGAYTGNEQFF. The CDR3 DNA sequence: TGCAGCGCCTTAGGCGCTTATACTGGCAATGAGCAGTTCTTC.